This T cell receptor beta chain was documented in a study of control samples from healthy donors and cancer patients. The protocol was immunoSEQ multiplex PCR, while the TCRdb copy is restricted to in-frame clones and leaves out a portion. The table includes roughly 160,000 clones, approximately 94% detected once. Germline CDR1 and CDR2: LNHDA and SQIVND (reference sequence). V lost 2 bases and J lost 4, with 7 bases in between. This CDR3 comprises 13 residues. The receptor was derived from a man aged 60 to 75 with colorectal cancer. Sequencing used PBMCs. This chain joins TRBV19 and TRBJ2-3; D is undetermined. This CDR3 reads CASSIWQSDTQYF. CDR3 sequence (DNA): TGTGCCAGTAGTATATGGCAGTCAGATACGCAGTATTTT. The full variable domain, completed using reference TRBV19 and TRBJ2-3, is DGGITQSPKYLFRKEGQNVTLSCEQNLNHDAMYWYRQDPGQGLRLIYYSQIVNDFQKGDIAEGYSVSREKKESFPLTVTSAQKNPTAFYLCASSIWQSDTQYFGPGTRLTVL.